This T cell receptor beta chain came from a study of cytomegalovirus exposure and HLA in healthy donors. This clone came up once. The V and J ends lost 5 bases and 3 bases respectively, with 19 bases between them. The germline V gene encodes CDR1 SGHTA and CDR2 FQGTGA. CDR3 length: 16 amino acids. PCR amplification relied on 60 Vbeta primers (plus 13 Jbeta primers). The method was immunoSEQ multiplex PCR; TCRdb's version includes in-frame clones alone and lacks a portion of them. The table includes 150,000 to 200,000 clones, 80% detected once. The source material was PBMCs. The receptor's source is a middle-aged man in good health and CMV-seronegative. The genes are TRBV7-3 and TRBJ1-2; the D gene is possibly TRBD1 (6 bases). CDR3 DNA sequence: TGTGCCAGCAGCCGGGTAGGGGGTCCCAGCCACTATGGCTACACCTTC. Protein product: CASSRVGGPSHYGYTF.